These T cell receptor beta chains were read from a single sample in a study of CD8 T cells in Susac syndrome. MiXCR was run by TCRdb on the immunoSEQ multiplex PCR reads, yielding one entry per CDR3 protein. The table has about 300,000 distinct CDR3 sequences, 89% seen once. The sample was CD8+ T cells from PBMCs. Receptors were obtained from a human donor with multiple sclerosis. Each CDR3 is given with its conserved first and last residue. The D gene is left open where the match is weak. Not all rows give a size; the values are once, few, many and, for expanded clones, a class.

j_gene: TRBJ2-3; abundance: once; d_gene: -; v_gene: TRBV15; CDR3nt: TGTGCCACCCGCCCCCTTGTTGGTGACACAGATACGCAGTATTTT; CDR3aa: CATRPLVGDTDTQYF
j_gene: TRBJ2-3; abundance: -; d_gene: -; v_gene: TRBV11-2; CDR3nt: TGTGCCAGCAGGGGGGCCTGGAGCACAGATACGCAGTATTTT; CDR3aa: CASRGAWSTDTQYF
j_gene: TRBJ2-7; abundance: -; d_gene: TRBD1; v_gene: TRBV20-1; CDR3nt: TGCAGTGCTAGAGCGGGGACAGGGGGCGAAGAGCAGTACTTC; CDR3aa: CSARAGTGGEEQYF
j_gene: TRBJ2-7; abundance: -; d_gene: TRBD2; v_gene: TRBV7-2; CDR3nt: TGTGCCAGCAGCGCATCCGGACTAGCGGGGGGCTCCTACGAGCAGTACTTC; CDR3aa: CASSASGLAGGSYEQYF
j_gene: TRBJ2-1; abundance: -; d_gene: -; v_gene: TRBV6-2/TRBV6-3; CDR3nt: TGTGCCAGCAGTTCCCCGGGCTCGTGGCATGAGCAGTTCTTC; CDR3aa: CASSSPGSWHEQFF
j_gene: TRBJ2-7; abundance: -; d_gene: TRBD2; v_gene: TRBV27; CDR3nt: TGTGCCAGCGCGCCCGGGACTAGTTACGAGCAGTACTTC; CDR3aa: CASAPGTSYEQYF
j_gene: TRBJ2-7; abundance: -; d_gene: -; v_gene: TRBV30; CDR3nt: TGTGCCTGGAGTATCGTAAGTGGGACCTACGAGCAGTACTTC; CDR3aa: CAWSIVSGTYEQYF
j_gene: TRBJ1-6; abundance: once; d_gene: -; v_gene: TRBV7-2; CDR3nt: TGTGCCAGCAGCTTTCGTCCGGTCAACCCAAATTCACCCCTCCACTTT; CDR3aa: CASSFRPVNPNSPLHF
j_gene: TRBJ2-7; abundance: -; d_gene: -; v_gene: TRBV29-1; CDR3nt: TGCAGCGTTGAAACTACTCAGAAGCTGGGGGGCGAGCAGTACTTC; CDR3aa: CSVETTQKLGGEQYF
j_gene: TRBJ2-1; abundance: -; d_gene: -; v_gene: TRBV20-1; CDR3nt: TGCAGTGCCAGTGCGGGCGGCACGACCTGGTCCAATGAGCAGTTCTTC; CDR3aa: CSASAGGTTWSNEQFF
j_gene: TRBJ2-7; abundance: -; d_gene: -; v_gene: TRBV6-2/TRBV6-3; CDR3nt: TGTGCCAGCAGTTACTTTCAGGCCTCCTACGAGCAGTACTTC; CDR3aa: CASSYFQASYEQYF
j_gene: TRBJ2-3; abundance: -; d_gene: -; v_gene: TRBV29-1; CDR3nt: TGCAGCGTTGAGGTCCCCAACGAGACAGATACGCAGTATTTT; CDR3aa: CSVEVPNETDTQYF
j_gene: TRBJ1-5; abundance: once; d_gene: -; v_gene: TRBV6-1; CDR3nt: TGTGCCAGCAGTGAAGCGGGGGTTTATAGCAATCAGCCCCAGCATTTT; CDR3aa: CASSEAGVYSNQPQHF
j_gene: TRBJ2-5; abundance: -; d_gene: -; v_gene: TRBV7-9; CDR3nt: TGTGCCAGCCGACTCGATTCTCTGGGGACCCAGTACTTC; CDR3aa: CASRLDSLGTQYF
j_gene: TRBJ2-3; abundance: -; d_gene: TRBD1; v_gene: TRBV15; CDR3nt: TGTGCCACCAGTTGGACAGGGACAGATACGCAGTATTTT; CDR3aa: CATSWTGTDTQYF
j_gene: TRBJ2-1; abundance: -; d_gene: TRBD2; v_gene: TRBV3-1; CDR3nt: TGTGCCAGCAGCCAAGGGGAGGGATCCTACAATGAGCAGTTCTTC; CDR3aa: CASSQGEGSYNEQFF
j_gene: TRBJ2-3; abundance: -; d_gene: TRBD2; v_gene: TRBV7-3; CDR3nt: TGTGCCAGCAGCTTAATAGCGGGGGGGTCCGATACGCAGTATTTT; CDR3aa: CASSLIAGGSDTQYF
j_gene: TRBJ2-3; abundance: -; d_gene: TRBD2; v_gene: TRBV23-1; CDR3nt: TGCGCCAGCAGTCTAACTAGCGGGGTTAGCACAGATACGCAGTATTTT; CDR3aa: CASSLTSGVSTDTQYF
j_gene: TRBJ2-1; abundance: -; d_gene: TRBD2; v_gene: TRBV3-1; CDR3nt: TGTGCCAGCAGCCCACCCGCGAGCGGGACTGAGCAGTTCTTC; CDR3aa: CASSPPASGTEQFF
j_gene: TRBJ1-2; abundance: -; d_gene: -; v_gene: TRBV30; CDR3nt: TGTGCCTGGAGTGACCATAGCTATGGCTACACCTTC; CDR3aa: CAWSDHSYGYTF
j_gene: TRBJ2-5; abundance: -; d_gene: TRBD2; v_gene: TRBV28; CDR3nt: TGTGCCAGCAGTCTCCCTAGCGGGGACCAAGAGACCCAGTACTTC; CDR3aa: CASSLPSGDQETQYF
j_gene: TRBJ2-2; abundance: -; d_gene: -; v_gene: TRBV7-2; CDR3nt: TGTGCCAGCAGTGACTCGCGGGGCGATCCGGGGGAGCTGTTTTTT; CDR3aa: CASSDSRGDPGELFF
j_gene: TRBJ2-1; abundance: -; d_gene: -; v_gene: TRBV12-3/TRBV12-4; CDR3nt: TGTGCCAGCAGCCCTACAGCATCCTACAATGAGCAGTTCTTC; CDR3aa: CASSPTASYNEQFF
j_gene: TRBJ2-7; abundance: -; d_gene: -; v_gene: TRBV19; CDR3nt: TGTGCCAGTAGTCTAGGACTTGTCTACGAGCAGTACTTC; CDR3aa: CASSLGLVYEQYF
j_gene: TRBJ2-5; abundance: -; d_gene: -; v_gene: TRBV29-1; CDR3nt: TGCAGCGTTGAACCCGGGTCGGGGACCCAGTACTTC; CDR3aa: CSVEPGSGTQYF
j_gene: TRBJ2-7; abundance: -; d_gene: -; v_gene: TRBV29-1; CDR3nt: TGCAGCGTTACGAACCCGGACCTAGCAACCTACGAGCAGTACTTC; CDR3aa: CSVTNPDLATYEQYF
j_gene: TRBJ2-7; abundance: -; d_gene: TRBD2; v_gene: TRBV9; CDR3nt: TGTGCCAGCAGCTCCCGTGAGAGCGGGAGCACCGAGCAGTACTTC; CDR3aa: CASSSRESGSTEQYF
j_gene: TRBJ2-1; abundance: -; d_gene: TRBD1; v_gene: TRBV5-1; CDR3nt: TGCGCCAGCAGCTTGGGGGCAGGGGGAAAGAGTGAGCAGTTCTTC; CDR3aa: CASSLGAGGKSEQFF
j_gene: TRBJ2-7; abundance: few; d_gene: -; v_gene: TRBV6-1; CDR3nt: TGTGCCAGCAGTGATGCAGGGGTGCGGGATTCCTCCGAGCAGTACTTC; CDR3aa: CASSDAGVRDSSEQYF
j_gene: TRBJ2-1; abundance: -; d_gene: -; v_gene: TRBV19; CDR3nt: TGTGCCAGTAGTATCGACAGGTACAATGAGCAGTTCTTC; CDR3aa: CASSIDRYNEQFF
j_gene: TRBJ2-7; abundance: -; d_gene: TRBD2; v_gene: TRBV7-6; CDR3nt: TGTGCCAGCAGCTTAGAGGCGCGGGGGGCCTACGAGCAGTACTTC; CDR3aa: CASSLEARGAYEQYF
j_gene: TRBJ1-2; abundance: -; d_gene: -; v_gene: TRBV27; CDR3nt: TGTGCCAGCAGTTTGAACGGCCCGAGCTATGGCTACACCTTC; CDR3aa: CASSLNGPSYGYTF
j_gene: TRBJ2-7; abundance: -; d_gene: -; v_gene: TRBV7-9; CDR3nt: TGTGCCAGCAGCTTAAAGGGGAGGCCGGTCCACGAGCAGTACTTC; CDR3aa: CASSLKGRPVHEQYF
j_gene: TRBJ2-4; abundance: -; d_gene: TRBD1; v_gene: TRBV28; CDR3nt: TGTGCCAGCAGTTTCATTTCTCAGGGGGTCTTTCAGTACTTC; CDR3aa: CASSFISQGVFQYF
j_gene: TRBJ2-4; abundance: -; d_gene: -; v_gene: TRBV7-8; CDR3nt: TGTGCCAGCAGCTTAAGCCCCATGGCCAAAAACATTCAGTACTTC; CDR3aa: CASSLSPMAKNIQYF
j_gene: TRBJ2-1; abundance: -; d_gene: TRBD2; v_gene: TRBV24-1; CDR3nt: TGTGCCACCAGTGTCGCGGGGGGCCTCCACAATGAGCAGTTCTTC; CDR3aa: CATSVAGGLHNEQFF
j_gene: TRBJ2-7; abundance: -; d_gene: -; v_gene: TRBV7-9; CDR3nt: TGTGCCAGCAGCCGGACTAACTACTACGAGCAGTACTTC; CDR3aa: CASSRTNYYEQYF
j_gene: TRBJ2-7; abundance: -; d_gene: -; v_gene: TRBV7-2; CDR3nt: TGTGCCAGCACCTGGGCGGCGGGGTACTACGAGCAGTACTTC; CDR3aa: CASTWAAGYYEQYF
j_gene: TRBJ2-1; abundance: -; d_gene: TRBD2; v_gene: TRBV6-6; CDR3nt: TGTGCCAGCATTAGAGTAGCGGGAGAGGCCAATGAGCAGTTCTTC; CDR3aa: CASIRVAGEANEQFF
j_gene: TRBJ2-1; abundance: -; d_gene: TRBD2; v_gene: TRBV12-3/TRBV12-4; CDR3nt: TGTGCCAGCAGTTTAGGGACTAGCGGGGGAGCATACAATGAGCAGTTCTTC; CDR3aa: CASSLGTSGGAYNEQFF
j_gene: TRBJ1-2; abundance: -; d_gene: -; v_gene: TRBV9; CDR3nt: TGTGCCAGCAGCGCCGAGGGAGGCTTTGAGAGAGGCTACACCTTC; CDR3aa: CASSAEGGFERGYTF
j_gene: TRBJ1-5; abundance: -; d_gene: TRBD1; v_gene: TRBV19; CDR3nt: TGTGCCAGTAGTATAGGCGTAACCGGGACAGGGCCGTCGAATTTT; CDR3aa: CASSIGVTGTGPSNF
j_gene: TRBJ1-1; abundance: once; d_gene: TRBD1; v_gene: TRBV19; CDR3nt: TGTGCCAGTAGTATAGGGGACAGATTGAACACTGAAGCTTTCTTT; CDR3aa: CASSIGDRLNTEAFF